The rows below give T cell receptor beta chains drawn from one sample of a study of human T cells and chemical hapten exposure. MiXCR was run by TCRdb on the RACE reads, yielding one entry per CDR3 protein. The profile shows about 74,000 distinct CDR3 sequences, 14% of them singletons. This specimen was whole blood, taken in connection with sensitization to the hapten diphenylcyclopropenone (DPC). The receptors stem from a woman aged 45-60 years with alopecia areata. Some clones in this sample may be carry-over from other donors' samples. The CDR3 runs from the conserved cysteine through the conserved F or W. A D gene is named only where the DNA matches it firmly. A clone size is listed for some rows: how often the clone was seen (once, few, many), or a class if it is expanded.

>TRBV6-6|TRBJ2-6|-|-
TGTGCCAGCAGATCCAATCGGGCCTCTGGGGCCAACGTCCTGACTTTC
CASRSNRASGANVLTF
>TRBV15|TRBJ2-7|-|-
TGTGCCACCAGCAGAGCAACAGGGTACGAGCAGTACTTC
CATSRATGYEQYF
>TRBV28|TRBJ2-7|-|few
TGTGCCAGCAGTATAAGACCCGGGCCTTACGAGCAGTACTTC
CASSIRPGPYEQYF
>TRBV6-6|TRBJ2-7|-|-
TGTGCCAGCAGTTACTCGACCGGGACCTTATACTACGAGCAGTACTTC
CASSYSTGTLYYEQYF
>TRBV27|TRBJ2-2|-|-
TGTGCCAGCAGTTTAGGGACACCTAACACCGGGGAGCTGTTTTTT
CASSLGTPNTGELFF
>TRBV6-6|TRBJ1-1|-|-
TGTGCCAGCAGTTACTCGATCTATGAGCGCACTGAAGCTTTCTTT
CASSYSIYERTEAFF
>TRBV18|TRBJ1-1|-|-
TGTGCCAGCTCACCGGGCTCAGCCAACCCTGAAGCTTTCTTT
CASSPGSANPEAFF
>TRBV28|TRBJ2-1|-|many
TGTGCCAGCAGTTTGCCTTTCTGGAATGAGCAGTTCTTC
CASSLPFWNEQFF
>TRBV19|TRBJ2-7|TRBD2|-
TGTGCCAGTATGGAGCGGGGGGCCTACGAGCAGTACTTC
CASMERGAYEQYF
>TRBV20-1|TRBJ1-2|TRBD1|-
TGCAGTCCCGACAGGGACCACACCTTC
CSPDRDHTF